This T cell receptor beta chain was captured in a study of cytomegalovirus exposure and HLA in healthy donors. This PCR relied on a set of 60 Vbeta primers and 13 Jbeta primers. Clones were sequenced by immunoSEQ multiplex PCR, and TCRdb holds only the in-frame ones, with some missing. The sample has around 100,000 clones. Germline assignment: CDR1 MGHRA and CDR2 YSYEKL. The V and J ends lost 0 bases and 3 bases respectively, with 15 bases between them. The CDR3 has 16 amino acids. The sample taken for sequencing was PBMCs. This receptor was identified in a man aged 45-65 years in good health and CMV-seronegative. The V and J genes are TRBV4-1 and TRBJ2-7, with D maybe TRBD2 (5 bases). The CDR3 DNA sequence: TGCGCCAGCAGCCAAGATCCCTTTCGGGGAGACTACGAGCAGTACTTC. Amino acids: CASSQDPFRGDYEQYF.